In its sample, the clone carrying this T cell receptor (beta chain) was seen a few times. The target antigen is unknown. The data stem from a study of response to subunit inactivated influenza vaccine. One entry per CDR3 protein, called by TCRdb with MiXCR from the RT-PCR reads. The profile shows fewer than 800,000 distinct CDR3 sequences, less than 20% of them singletons. Trimming took 2 bases from V and 4 from J; bases not matched to a gene: 8. The CDR3 sequence is 15 residues long. The germline CDR1 and CDR2 sequences are DFQATT and SNEGSKA (reference sequence). General observations from the study: The authors suggested that every seasonal influenza vaccination recruits few new T cells.

Sequencing was performed on PBMCs from blood, taken 12 days after vaccination. This clonotype was obtained from a man in his fifties or sixties who received an inactivated influenza vaccine. V usage is TRBV20-1 and J usage is TRBJ2-7, with 10 bases aligning to TRBD2. The CDR3 coding sequence is TGCAGTGCTAGACCCTTGACTAGCGGGCTATACGAGCAGTACTTC. Translating it yields CSARPLTSGLYEQYF.